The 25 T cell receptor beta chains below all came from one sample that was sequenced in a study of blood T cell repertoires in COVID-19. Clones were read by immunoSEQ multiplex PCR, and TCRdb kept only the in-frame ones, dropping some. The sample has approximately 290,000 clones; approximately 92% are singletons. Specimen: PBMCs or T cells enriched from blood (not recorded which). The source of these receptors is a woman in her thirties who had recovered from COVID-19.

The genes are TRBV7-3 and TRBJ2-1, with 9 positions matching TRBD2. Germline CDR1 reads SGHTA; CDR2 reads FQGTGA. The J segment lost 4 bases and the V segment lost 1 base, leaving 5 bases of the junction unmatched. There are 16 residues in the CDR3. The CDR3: CASSLRAGGGYNEQFF. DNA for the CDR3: TGTGCCAGCAGCTTAAGGGCGGGAGGGGGATACAATGAGCAGTTCTTC.

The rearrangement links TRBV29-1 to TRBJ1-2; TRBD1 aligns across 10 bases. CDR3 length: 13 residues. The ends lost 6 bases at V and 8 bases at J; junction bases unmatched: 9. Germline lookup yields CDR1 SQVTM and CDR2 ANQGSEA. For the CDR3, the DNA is TGCAGCGTCGAACGGGACAGGGGTGACGGCTACACCTTC. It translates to CSVERDRGDGYTF.

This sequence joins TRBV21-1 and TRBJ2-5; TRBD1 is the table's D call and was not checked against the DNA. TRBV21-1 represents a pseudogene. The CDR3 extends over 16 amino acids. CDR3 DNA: TGTGCCAGCAGCCCACTGAGGGACAGGGGTCAAGAGACCCAGTACTTC. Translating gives CASSPLRDRGQETQYF.

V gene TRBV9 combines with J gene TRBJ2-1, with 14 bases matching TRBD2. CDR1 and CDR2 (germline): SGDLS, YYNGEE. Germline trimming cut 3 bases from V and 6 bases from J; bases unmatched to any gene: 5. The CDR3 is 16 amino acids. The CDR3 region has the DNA TGTGCCAGCAGCGCCCGACTAGCGGGAGGGTTCAATGAGCAGTTCTTC. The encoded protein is CASSARLAGGFNEQFF.

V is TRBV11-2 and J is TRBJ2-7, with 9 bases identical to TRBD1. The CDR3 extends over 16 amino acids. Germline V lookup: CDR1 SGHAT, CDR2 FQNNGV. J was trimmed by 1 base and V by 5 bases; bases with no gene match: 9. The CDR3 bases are TGTGCCAGCAGCGCCCCGGGACAGGGCATTTCCTACGAGCAGTACTTC. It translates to CASSAPGQGISYEQYF.

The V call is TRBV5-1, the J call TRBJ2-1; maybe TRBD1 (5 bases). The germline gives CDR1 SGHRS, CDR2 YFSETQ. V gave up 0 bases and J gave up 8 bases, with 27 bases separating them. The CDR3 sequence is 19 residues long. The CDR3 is CASSLGRTSGSFRIYEQFF. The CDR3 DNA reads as TGCGCCAGCAGCTTGGGACGGACATCTGGGTCGTTTCGAATTTATGAGCAGTTCTTC.

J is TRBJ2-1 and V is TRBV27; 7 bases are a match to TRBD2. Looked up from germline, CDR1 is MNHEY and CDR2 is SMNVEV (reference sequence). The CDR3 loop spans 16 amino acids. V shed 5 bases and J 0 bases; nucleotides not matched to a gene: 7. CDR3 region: CASSRWGGSSYNEQFF. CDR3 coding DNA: TGTGCCAGCAGTAGGTGGGGAGGGAGCTCCTACAATGAGCAGTTCTTC.

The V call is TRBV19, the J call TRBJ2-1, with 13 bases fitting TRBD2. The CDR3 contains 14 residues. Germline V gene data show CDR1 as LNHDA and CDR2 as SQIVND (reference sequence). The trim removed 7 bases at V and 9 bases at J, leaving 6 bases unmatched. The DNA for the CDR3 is TGTGCCAGTAACGGACTAGCGGGAGATCGTGAGCAGTTCTTC. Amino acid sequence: CASNGLAGDREQFF.

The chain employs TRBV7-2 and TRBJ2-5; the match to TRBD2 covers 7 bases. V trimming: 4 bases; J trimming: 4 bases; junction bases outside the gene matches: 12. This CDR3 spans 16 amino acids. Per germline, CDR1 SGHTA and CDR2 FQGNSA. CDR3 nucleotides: TGTGCCAGCAGCTCGTTTCCCCGGGGGGTAGGAGAGACCCAGTACTTC. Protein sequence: CASSSFPRGVGETQYF.

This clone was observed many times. The DNA of the CDR3 is TGTGCCAGCAGTGACAGGGAAAATCAGCCCCAGCATTTT. Amino acid sequence: CASSDRENQPQHF. The chain is built from TRBV6-2 or TRBV6-3 and TRBJ1-5; 7 bases are shared with TRBD1. The CDR3 totals 13 residues. Germline V CDR1 and CDR2: MNHEY, SVGEGT. The V gene end was trimmed by 5 bases and the J gene end by 4 bases; junction bases not matched to a gene: 2.

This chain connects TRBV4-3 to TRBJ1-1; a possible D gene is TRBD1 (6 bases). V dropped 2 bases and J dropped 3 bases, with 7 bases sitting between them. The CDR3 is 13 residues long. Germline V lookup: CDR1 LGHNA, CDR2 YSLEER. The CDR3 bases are TGCGCCAGCAGCCAAAAGGGGGACACTGAAGCTTTCTTT. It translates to CASSQKGDTEAFF.

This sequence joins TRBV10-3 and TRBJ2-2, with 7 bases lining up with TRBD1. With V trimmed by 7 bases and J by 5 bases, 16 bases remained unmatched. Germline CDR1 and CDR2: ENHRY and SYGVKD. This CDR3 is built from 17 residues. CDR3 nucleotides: TGTGCCATCACCTCTCGACAGGGAGAGGGTCGGACCGGGGAGCTGTTTTTT. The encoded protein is CAITSRQGEGRTGELFF.

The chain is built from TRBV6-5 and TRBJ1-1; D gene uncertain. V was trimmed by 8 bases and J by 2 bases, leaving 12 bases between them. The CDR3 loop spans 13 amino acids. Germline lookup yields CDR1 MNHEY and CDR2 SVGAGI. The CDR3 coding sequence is TGTGCCAGCTTGATGGACTTAAACACTGAAGCTTTCTTT. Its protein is CASLMDLNTEAFF.

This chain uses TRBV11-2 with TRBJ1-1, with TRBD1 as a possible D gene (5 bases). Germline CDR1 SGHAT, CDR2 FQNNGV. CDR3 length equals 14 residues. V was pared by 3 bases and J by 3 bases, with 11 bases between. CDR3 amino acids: CASSLFRDDTEAFF. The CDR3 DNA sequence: TGTGCCAGCAGCTTGTTCAGGGATGACACTGAAGCTTTCTTT.

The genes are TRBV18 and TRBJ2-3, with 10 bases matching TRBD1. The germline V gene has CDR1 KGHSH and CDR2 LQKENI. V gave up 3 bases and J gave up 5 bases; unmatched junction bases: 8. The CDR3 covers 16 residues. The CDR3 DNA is TGTGCCAGCTCACCTGTGACAGGGGGCCTCGGAGATACGCAGTATTTT. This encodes CASSPVTGGLGDTQYF.

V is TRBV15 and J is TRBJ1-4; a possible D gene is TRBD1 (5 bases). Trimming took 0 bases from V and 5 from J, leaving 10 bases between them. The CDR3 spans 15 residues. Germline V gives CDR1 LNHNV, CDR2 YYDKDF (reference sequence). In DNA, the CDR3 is TGTGCCACCAGCAGAGAGGGGCAGGAGAATGAAAAACTGTTTTTT. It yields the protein CATSREGQENEKLFF.

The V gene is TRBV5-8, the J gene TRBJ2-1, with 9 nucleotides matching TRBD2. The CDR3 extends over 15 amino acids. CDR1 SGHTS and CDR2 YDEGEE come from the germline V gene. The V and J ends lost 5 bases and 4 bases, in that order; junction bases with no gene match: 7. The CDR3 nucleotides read TGTGCCAGCAGGCCGACTAGCGGATCTTACAATGAGCAGTTCTTC. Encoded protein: CASRPTSGSYNEQFF.

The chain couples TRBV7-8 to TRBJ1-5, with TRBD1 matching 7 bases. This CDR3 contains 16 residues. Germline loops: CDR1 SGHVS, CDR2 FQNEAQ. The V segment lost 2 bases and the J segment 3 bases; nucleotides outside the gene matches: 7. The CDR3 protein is CASSLRGGIDNQPQHF. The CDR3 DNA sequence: TGTGCCAGCAGCTTAAGAGGGGGCATCGACAATCAGCCCCAGCATTTT.

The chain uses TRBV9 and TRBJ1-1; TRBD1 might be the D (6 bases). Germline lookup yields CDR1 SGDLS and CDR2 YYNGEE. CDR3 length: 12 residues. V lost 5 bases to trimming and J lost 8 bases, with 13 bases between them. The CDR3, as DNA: TGTGCCAGCAGTCTAACCGGGACAGAAGCTTTCTTT. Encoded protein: CASSLTGTEAFF.

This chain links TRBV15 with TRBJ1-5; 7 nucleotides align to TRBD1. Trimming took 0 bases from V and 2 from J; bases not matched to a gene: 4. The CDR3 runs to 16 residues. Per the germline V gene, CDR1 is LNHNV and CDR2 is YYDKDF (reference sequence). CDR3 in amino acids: CATSRDLTGGNQPQHF. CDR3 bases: TGTGCCACCAGCAGAGATCTAACAGGGGGCAATCAGCCCCAGCATTTT.

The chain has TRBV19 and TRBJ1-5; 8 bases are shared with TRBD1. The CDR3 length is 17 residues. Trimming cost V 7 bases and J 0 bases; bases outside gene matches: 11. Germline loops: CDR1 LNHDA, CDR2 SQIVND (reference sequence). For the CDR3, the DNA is TGTGCCAGTACCCAACAGGGGGATTATTATAGCAATCAGCCCCAGCATTTT. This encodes CASTQQGDYYSNQPQHF.

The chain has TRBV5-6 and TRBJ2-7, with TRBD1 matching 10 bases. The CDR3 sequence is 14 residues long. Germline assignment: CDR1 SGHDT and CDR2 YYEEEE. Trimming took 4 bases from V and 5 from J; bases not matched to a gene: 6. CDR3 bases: TGTGCCAGCAGCACCGGGACAGGGGTCCACGAGCAGTACTTC. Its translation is CASSTGTGVHEQYF.

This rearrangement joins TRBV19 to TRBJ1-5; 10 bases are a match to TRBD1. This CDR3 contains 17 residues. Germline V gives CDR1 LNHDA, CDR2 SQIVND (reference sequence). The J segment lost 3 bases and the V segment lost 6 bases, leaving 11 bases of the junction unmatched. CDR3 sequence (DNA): TGTGCCAGTAGCAGACCGCCGGGACAGGGGATCAATCAGCCCCAGCATTTT. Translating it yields CASSRPPGQGINQPQHF.

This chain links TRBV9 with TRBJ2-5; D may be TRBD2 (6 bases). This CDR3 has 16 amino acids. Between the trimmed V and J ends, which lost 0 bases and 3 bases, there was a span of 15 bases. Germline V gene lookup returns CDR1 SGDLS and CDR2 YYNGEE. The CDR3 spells CASSVEVSGAEETQYF. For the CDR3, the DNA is TGTGCCAGCAGCGTAGAGGTTAGCGGAGCGGAAGAGACCCAGTACTTC.

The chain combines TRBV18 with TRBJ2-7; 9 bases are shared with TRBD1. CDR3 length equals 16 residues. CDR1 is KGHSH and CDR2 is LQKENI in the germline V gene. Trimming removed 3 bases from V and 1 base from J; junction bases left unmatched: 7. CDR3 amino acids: CASSPRGQGTSYEQYF. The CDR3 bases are TGTGCCAGCTCACCTCGAGGACAGGGGACATCCTACGAGCAGTACTTC.